These 8 T cell receptor beta chains came from one sample sequenced in a study of shared clonotypes between healthy human individuals. Clones were read by immunoSEQ multiplex PCR, and TCRdb kept only the in-frame ones, dropping some. The sample records 1,100,000 or so clones, about four fifths being singletons. Sequenced input: memory CD4+ T cells from PBMCs. Subset meaning: CD45RA-negative fraction. These receptors all come from a man younger than 35 in good health. Some clones in this sample may be carry-over from other donors' samples.

The chain employs TRBV7-9 and TRBJ2-1, with a weak D call TRBD2 (6 bases). Trimming cost V 5 bases and J 7 bases, with 18 bases left between them. Germline V gene data show CDR1 as SEHNR and CDR2 as FQNEAQ (reference sequence). The CDR3 spans 15 residues. Written as DNA, the CDR3 is TGTGCCAGCAGCCCGGGACTCATCCGGGGGAATGAGCAGTTCTTC. Protein product: CASSPGLIRGNEQFF.

V is TRBV27 and J is TRBJ2-1, with 8 positions matching TRBD1. Germline V gene data show CDR1 as MNHEY and CDR2 as SMNVEV (reference sequence). Germline trimming cut 7 bases from V and 7 bases from J; bases unmatched to any gene: 3. This CDR3 comprises 12 residues. CDR3: CASTGTGNEQFF. For the CDR3, the DNA is TGTGCCAGCACCGGGACAGGTAATGAGCAGTTCTTC.

For this clone: A read error is possible here, since a much larger clone lies one base away. The chain links TRBV7-3 to TRBJ2-5, with 12 bases lining up with TRBD2. With V trimmed by 4 bases and J by 4 bases, 4 bases remained unmatched. The CDR3 spans 15 residues. CDR1 is SGHTA, CDR2 FQGTGA, per germline. The DNA of the CDR3 is TGTGCCAGCAGCTCTAGCGGGAGGGCCAGAGAGACCCAGTACTTC. Encoded protein: CASSSSGRARETQYF.

Details on this clone: It is likely a read error: a sequence one base away is far more abundant. The rearrangement joins TRBV11-1 to TRBJ2-1; 8 bases are a match to TRBD2. V lost 4 bases to trimming and J lost 5 bases; unmatched junction nucleotides: 10. The CDR3 runs to 16 residues. Germline CDR1 is SGHAT and CDR2 is FQDESV (reference sequence). CDR3 amino acids: CASSSTPGTRNNEQFF. The DNA for the CDR3 is TGTGCCAGCAGCTCGACTCCTGGGACTAGGAACAATGAGCAGTTCTTC.

The chain employs TRBV4-3 and TRBJ2-1, with a possible D match to TRBD2 (5 bases). The CDR3 contains 15 residues. V was shortened by 3 bases and J by 10 bases, with 19 bases between the two germline ends. Germline V gives CDR1 LGHNA, CDR2 YSLEER. The CDR3 here is CASSHRAGSDREQFF. In nucleotides, the CDR3 is TGCGCCAGCAGCCATCGGGCGGGCTCCGATCGAGAGCAGTTCTTC.

This chain joins TRBV4-3 and TRBJ2-7; 7 bases are a match to TRBD2. The length of the CDR3 is 18 residues. J was trimmed by 9 bases and V by 0 bases; bases with no gene match: 20. The V gene's germline CDR1 is LGHNA and CDR2 YSLEER. CDR3 sequence (DNA): TGCGCCAGCAGCCAAGATTTGATCGGGGCTAGCGGTGTTACGAGGCAGTACTTC. This gives the protein CASSQDLIGASGVTRQYF.

The chain is built from TRBV18 and TRBJ1-1; D unresolved. This CDR3 has 15 amino acids. Trimming left V 6 bases short and J 5 bases short, with 19 bases between. Germline CDR1 is KGHSH and CDR2 is LQKENI. The CDR3: CASSSEVSLSTEAFF. The CDR3 nucleotides are TGTGCCAGCTCCTCGGAGGTCTCGTTGTCTACTGAAGCTTTCTTT.

This rearrangement joins TRBV10-3 to TRBJ2-7, with D unclear. V lost 5 bases, J lost 3 bases, and 5 bases lay in between. This CDR3 has 11 amino acids. CDR1 is ENHRY and CDR2 is SYGVKD in the germline V gene. CDR3 protein: CAISPDYEQYF. The DNA for the CDR3 is TGTGCCATCAGTCCCGACTACGAGCAGTACTTC.